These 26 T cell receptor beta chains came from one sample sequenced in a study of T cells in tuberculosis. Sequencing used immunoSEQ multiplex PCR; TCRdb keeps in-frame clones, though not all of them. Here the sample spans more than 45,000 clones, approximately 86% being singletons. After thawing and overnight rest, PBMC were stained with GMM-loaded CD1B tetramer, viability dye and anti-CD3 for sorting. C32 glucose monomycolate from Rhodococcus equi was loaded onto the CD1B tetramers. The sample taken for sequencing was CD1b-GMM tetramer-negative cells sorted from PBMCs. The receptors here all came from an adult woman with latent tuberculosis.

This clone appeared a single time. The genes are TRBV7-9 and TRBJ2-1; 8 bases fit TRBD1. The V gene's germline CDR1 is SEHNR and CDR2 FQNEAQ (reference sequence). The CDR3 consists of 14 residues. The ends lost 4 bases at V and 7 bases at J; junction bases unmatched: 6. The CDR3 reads CASSYSDRVNEQFF. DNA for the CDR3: TGTGCCAGCAGCTACTCGGACAGGGTGAATGAGCAGTTCTTC.

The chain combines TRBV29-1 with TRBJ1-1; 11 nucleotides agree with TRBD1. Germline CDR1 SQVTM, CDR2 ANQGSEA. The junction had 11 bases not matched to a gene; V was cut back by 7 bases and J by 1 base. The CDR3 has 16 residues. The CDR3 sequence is CSASGTGGQTNTEAFF. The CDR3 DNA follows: TGCAGCGCCTCCGGGACAGGGGGGCAAACGAACACTGAAGCTTTCTTT. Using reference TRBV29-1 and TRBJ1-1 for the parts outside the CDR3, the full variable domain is SAVISQKPSRDICQRGTSLTIQCQVDSQVTMMFWYRQQPGQSLTLIATANQGSEATYESGFVIDKFPISRPNLTFSTLTVSNMSPEDSSIYLCSASGTGGQTNTEAFFGQGTRLTVV.

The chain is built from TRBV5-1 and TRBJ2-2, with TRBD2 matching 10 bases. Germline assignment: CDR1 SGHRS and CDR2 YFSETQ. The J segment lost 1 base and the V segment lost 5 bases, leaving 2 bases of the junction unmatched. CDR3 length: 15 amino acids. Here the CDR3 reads CASSRLAGNTGELFF. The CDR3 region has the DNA TGCGCCAGCAGTCGACTAGCGGGGAACACCGGGGAGCTGTTTTTT.

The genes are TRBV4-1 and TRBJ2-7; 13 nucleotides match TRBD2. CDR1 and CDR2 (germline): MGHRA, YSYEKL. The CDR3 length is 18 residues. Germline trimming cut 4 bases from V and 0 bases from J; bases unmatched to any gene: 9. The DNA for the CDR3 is TGCGCCAGCAGCCGGGGACTAGCGGGGCCCAAGAACTCCTACGAGCAGTACTTC. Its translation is CASSRGLAGPKNSYEQYF.

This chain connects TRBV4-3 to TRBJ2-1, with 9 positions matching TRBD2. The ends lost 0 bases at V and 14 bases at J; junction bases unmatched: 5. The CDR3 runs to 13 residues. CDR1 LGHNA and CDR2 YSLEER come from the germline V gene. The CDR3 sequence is CASSQEAGTSKFF. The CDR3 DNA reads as TGCGCCAGCAGCCAAGAGGCCGGGACTAGCAAGTTCTTC.

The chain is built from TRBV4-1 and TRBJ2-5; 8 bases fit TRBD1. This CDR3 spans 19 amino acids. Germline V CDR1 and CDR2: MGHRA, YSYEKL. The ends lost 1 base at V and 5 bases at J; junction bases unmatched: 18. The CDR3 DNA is TGCGCCAGCAGCCAAGTGGGGGGTCGGACAGGGTTTGAGTGGGAGACCCAGTACTTC. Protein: CASSQVGGRTGFEWETQYF.

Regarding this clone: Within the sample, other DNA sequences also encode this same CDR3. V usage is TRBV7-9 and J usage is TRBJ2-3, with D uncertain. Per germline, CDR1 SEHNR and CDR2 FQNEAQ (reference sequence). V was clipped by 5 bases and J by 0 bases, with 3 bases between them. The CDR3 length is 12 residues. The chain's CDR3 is CASSLSTDTQYF. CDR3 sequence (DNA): TGTGCCAGCAGCCTCAGCACAGATACGCAGTATTTT. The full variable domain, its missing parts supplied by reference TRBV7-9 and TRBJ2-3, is DTGVSQNPRHKITKRGQNVTFRCDPISEHNRLYWYRQTLGQGPEFLTYFQNEAQLEKSRLLSDRFSAERPKGSFSTLEIQRTEQGDSAMYLCASSLSTDTQYFGPGTRLTVL.

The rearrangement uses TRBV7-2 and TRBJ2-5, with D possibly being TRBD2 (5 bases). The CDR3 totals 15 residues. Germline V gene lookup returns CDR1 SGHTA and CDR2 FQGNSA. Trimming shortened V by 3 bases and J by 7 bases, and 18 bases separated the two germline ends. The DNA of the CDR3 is TGTGCCAGCAGCTTCCGTAGCGAGACGGCCGGGACCCAGTACTTC. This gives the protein CASSFRSETAGTQYF.

In DNA, the CDR3 is TGTGCCAGCAGCTCGGGACAGAACCAAGAGACCCAGTACTTC. It is translated as CASSSGQNQETQYF. V is TRBV7-3 and J is TRBJ2-5, with TRBD1 matching over 7 bases. Losses at the gene ends were 4 bases for V and 0 bases for J; bases not matched to a gene: 2. The CDR3 is made up of 14 amino acids. The germline CDR1 and CDR2 sequences are SGHTA and FQGTGA.

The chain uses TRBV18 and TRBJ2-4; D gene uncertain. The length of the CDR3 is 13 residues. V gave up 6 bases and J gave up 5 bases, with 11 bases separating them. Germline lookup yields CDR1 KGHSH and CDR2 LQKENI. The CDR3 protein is CASSTTQQNIQYF. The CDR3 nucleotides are TGTGCCAGCTCGACGACACAGCAAAACATTCAGTACTTC.

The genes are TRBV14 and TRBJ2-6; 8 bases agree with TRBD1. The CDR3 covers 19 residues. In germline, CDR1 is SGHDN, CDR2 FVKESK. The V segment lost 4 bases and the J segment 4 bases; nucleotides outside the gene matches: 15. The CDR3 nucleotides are TGTGCCAGCAGCCTCAGGCACCGGGACAGGATTTTCGGGGCCAACGTCCTGACTTTC. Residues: CASSLRHRDRIFGANVLTF.

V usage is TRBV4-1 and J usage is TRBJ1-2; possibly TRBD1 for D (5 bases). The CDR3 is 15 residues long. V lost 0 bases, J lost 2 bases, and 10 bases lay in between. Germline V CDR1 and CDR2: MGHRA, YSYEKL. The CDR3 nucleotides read TGCGCCAGCAGCCAAGATACGGGGGTGAACTATGGCTACACCTTC. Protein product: CASSQDTGVNYGYTF.

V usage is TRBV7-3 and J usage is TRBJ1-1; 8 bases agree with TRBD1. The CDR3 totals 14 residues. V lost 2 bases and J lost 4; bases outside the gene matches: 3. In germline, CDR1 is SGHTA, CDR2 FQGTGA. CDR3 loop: CASSLLGTGTEAFF. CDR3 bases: TGTGCCAGCAGCTTACTAGGGACAGGCACTGAAGCTTTCTTT.

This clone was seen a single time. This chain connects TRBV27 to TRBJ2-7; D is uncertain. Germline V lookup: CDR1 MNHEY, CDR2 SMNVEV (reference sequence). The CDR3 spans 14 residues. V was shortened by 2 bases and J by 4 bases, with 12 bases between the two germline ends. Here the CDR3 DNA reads TGTGCCAGCAGTTTAAGTGGTCTCGGGTACGAGCAGTACTTC. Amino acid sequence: CASSLSGLGYEQYF.

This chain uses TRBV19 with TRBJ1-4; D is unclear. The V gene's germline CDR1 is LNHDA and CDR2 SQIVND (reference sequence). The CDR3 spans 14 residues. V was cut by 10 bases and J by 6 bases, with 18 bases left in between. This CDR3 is CATKEGIWDEKLFF. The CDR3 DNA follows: TGTGCCACCAAAGAGGGAATATGGGATGAAAAACTGTTTTTT.

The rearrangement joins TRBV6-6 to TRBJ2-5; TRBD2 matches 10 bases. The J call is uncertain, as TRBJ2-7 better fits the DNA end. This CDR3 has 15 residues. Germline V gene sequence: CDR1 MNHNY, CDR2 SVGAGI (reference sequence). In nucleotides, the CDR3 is TGTGCCAGCAGTTATGTAGCGGGAGGTTCCTACGAGCAGTACTTC. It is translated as CASSYVAGGSYEQYF.

The CDR3, as DNA: TGTGCCACCAGCAAAACACGAGACGGGGCCTACGAGCAGTACTTC. Protein: CATSKTRDGAYEQYF. The chain couples TRBV15 to TRBJ2-7; D possibly corresponds to TRBD2 (5 bases). Germline loops: CDR1 LNHNV, CDR2 YYDKDF (reference sequence). Deletions cut 4 bases from V and 2 bases from J, with 15 bases between. The CDR3 length is 15 residues.

DNA of the CDR3: TGCAGCGTTAAAGGCAGGACTAGCACAGATACGCAGTATTTT. As protein: CSVKGRTSTDTQYF. This rearrangement joins TRBV29-1 to TRBJ2-3; weak D call: TRBD2 (5 bases). Between the trimmed V and J ends, which lost 5 bases and 0 bases, there was a span of 12 bases. This CDR3 is 14 amino acids long. Germline loops: CDR1 SQVTM, CDR2 ANQGSEA.

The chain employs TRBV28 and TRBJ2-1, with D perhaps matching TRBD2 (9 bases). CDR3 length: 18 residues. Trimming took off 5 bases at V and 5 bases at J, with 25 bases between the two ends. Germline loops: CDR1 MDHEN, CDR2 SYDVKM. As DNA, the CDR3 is TGTGCCAGCAGTCCCCAGACAGGGGCGGGAGGGTCCCACAATGAGCAGTTCTTC. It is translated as CASSPQTGAGGSHNEQFF.

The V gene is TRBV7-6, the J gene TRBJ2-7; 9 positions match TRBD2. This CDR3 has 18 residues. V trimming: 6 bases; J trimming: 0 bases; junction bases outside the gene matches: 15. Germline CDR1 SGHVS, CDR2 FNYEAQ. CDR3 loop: CASSPVGAGGLSSYEQYF. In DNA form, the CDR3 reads TGTGCCAGCAGTCCCGTGGGAGCGGGGGGCCTTAGCTCCTACGAGCAGTACTTC.

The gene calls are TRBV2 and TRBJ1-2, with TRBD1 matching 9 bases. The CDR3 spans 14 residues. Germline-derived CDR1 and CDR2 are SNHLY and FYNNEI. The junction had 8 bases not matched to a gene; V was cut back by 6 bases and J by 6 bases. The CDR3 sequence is CASRTSRQGDGYTF. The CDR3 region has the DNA TGTGCCAGCAGAACGTCGAGACAGGGGGATGGCTACACCTTC. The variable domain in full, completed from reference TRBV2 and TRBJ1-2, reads EPEVTQTPSHQVTQMGQEVILRCVPISNHLYFYWYRQILGQKVEFLVSFYNNEISEKSEIFDDQFSVERPDGSNFTLKIRSTKLEDSAMYFCASRTSRQGDGYTFGSGTRLTVV.

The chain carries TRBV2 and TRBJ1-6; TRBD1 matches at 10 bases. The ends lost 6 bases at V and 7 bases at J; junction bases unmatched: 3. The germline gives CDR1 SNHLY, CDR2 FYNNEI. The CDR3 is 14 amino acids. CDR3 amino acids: CASRLDRGNSPLHF. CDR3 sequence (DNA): TGTGCCAGCAGATTGGACAGGGGGAATTCACCCCTCCACTTT.

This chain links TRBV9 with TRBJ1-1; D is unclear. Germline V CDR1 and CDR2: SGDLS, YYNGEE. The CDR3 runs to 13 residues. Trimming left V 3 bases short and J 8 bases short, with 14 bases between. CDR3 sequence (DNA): TGTGCCAGCAGCGAAAGTGCGGGAGGAGAAGCTTTCTTT. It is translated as CASSESAGGEAFF.

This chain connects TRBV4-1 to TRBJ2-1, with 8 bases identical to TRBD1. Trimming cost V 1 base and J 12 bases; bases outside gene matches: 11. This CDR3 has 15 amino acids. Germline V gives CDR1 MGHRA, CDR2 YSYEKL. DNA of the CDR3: TGCGCCAGCAGCCAAGGGACAGGGTGGGGGTTCGGGCAGTTCTTC. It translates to CASSQGTGWGFGQFF.

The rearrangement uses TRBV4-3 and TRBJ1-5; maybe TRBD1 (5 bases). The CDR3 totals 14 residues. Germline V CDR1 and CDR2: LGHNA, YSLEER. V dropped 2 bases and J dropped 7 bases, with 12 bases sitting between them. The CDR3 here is CASSQQGVGQPQHF. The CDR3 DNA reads TGCGCCAGCAGCCAACAAGGGGTCGGACAGCCCCAGCATTTT.

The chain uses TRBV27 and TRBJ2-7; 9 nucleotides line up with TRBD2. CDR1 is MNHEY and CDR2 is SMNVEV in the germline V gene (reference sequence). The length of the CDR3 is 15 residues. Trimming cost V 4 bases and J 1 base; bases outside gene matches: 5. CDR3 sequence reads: CASSSIAGVSYEQYF. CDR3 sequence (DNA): TGTGCCAGCAGTTCTATAGCGGGAGTATCCTACGAGCAGTACTTC.